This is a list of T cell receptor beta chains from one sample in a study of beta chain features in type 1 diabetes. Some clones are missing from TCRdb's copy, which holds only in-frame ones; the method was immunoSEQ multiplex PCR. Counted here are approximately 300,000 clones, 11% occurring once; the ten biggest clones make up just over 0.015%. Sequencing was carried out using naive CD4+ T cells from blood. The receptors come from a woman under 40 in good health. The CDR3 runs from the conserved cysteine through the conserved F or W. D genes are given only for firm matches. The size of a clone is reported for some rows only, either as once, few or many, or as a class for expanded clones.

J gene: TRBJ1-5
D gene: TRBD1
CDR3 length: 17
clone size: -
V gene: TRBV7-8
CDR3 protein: CASSLRDSVSSNQPQHF
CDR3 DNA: TGTGCCAGCAGCCTACGGGACAGTGTATCTAGCAATCAGCCCCAGCATTTT

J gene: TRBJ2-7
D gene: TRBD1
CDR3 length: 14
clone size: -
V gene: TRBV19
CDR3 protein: CASRQQGRNYEQYF
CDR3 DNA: TGTGCCAGTAGGCAACAGGGGCGAAACTACGAGCAGTACTTC

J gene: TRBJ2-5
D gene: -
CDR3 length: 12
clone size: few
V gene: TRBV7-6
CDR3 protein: CASSLPQGTQYF
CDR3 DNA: TGTGCCAGCAGCTTACCACAGGGTACCCAGTACTTC

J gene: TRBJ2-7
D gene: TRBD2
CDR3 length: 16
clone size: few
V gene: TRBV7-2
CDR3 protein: CASSLGVAGSSYEQYF
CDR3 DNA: TGTGCCAGCAGCTTAGGCGTAGCGGGGAGCTCCTACGAGCAGTACTTC

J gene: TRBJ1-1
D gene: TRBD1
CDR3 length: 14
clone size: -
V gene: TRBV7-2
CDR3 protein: CASSVRQGASEAFF
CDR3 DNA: TGTGCCAGCAGCGTCCGACAGGGGGCAAGTGAAGCTTTCTTT

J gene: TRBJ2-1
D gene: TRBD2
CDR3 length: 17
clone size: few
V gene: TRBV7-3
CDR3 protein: CASSPSSRTSSYNEQFF
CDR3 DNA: TGTGCCAGCAGCCCGTCCTCCCGGACTAGCTCCTACAATGAGCAGTTCTTC

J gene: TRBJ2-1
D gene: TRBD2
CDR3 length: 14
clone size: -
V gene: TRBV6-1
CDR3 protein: CASQREPSYNEQFF
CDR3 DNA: TGTGCCAGCCAGCGGGAGCCCTCCTACAATGAGCAGTTCTTC

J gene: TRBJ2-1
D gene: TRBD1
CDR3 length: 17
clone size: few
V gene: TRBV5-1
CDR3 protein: CASSLVSGTGFVNEQFF
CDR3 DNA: TGCGCCAGCAGCTTGGTCTCCGGGACAGGGTTCGTCAATGAGCAGTTCTTC

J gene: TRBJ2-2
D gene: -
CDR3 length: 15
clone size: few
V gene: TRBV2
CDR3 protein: CASSERVTNTGELFF
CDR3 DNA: TGTGCCAGCAGTGAGAGGGTTACGAACACCGGGGAGCTGTTTTTT

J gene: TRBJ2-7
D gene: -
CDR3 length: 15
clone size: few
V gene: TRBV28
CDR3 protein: CASSLGGTLSYEQYF
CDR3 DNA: TGTGCCAGCAGTTTAGGTGGGACACTATCCTACGAGCAGTACTTC

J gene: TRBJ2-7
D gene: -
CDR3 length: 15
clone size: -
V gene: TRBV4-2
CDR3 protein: CASSQAATISYEQYF
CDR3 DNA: TGTGCCAGCAGCCAAGCGGCGACTATATCCTACGAGCAGTACTTC

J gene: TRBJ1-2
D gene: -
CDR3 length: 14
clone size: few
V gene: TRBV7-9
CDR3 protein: CASSRAAGAVGYTF
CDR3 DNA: TGTGCCAGCAGCCGTGCCGCCGGAGCAGTTGGCTACACCTTC

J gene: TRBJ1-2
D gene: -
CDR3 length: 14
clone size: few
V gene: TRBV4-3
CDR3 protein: CASSQVDRSDGYTF
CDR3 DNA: TGCGCCAGCAGCCAAGTGGACAGATCTGATGGCTACACCTTC

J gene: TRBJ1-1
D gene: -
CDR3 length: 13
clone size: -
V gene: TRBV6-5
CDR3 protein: CASSSRTEIEAFF
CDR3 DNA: TGTGCCAGCAGTTCCCGGACAGAGATTGAAGCTTTCTTT

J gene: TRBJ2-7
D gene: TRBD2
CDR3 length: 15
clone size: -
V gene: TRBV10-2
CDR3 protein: CASSYGTSGYYEQYF
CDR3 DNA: TGCGCCAGCAGTTACGGGACTAGCGGGTACTACGAGCAGTACTTC

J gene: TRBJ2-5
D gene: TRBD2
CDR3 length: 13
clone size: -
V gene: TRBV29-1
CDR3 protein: CSVGTSGGETQYF
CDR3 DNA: TGCAGCGTCGGGACTAGCGGGGGGGAGACCCAGTACTTC

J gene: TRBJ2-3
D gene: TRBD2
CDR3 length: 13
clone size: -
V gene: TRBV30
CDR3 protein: CAWSKRSGGSQYF
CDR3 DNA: TGTGCCTGGAGCAAGCGGTCGGGGGGATCGCAGTATTTT

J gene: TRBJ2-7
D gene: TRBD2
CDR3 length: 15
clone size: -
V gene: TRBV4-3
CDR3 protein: CASSPLAGGVYEQYF
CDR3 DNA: TGCGCCAGCAGCCCTTTAGCGGGAGGAGTCTACGAGCAGTACTTC

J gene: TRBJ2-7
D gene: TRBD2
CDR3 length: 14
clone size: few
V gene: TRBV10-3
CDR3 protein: CAISGGSGIYEQYF
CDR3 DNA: TGTGCCATCAGTGGAGGTAGCGGGATCTACGAGCAGTACTTC

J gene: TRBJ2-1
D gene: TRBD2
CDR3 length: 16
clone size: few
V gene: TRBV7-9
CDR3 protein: CASSPPGLAEYNEQFF
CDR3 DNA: TGTGCCAGCAGCCCTCCGGGACTAGCGGAATACAATGAGCAGTTCTTC

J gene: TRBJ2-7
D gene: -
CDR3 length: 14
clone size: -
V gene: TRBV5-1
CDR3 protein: CASSYGDRAYEQYF
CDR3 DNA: TGCGCCAGCAGCTATGGAGACCGAGCCTACGAGCAGTACTTC

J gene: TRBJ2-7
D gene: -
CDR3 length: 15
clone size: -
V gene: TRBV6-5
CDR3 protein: CASSLNSGNSYEQYF
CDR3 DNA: TGTGCCAGCAGTCTTAACTCAGGGAACTCCTACGAGCAGTACTTC

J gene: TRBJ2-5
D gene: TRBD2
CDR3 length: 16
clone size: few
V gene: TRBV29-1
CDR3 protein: CSVLRLAGETQETQYF
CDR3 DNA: TGCAGCGTCCTACGACTAGCGGGAGAGACACAAGAGACCCAGTACTTC

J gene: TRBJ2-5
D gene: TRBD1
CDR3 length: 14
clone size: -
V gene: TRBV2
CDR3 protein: CASRLGTEKETQYF
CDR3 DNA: TGTGCCAGCAGGCTTGGGACAGAGAAAGAGACCCAGTACTTC

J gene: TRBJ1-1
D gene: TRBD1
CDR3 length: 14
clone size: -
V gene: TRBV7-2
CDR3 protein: CASSLASGQGTAFF
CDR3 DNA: TGTGCCAGCAGCTTAGCCTCTGGACAGGGCACAGCTTTCTTT

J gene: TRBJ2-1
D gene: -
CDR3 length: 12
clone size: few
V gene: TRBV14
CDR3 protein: CASSQTSGARFF
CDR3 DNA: TGTGCCAGCAGCCAAACATCCGGAGCGCGGTTCTTC

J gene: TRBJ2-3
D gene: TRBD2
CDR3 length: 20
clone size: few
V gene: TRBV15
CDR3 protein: CATSREISVSGSMSTDTQYF
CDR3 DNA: TGTGCCACCAGCAGAGAGATATCGGTCAGCGGGAGTATGAGCACAGATACGCAGTATTTT

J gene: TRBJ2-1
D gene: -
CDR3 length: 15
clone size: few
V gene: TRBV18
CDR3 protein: CASSPGQEEGNEQFF
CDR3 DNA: TGTGCCAGCTCACCGGGTCAGGAGGAGGGCAATGAGCAGTTCTTC

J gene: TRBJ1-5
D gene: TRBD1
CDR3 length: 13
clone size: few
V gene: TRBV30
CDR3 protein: CAWSGQGGQPQHF
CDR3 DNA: TGTGCCTGGAGTGGACAGGGGGGTCAGCCCCAGCATTTT

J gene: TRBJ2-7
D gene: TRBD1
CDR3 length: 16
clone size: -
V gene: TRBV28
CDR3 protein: CASRSGQGLSSYEQYF
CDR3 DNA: TGTGCCAGTCGGTCCGGACAGGGCCTGAGCTCCTACGAGCAGTACTTC

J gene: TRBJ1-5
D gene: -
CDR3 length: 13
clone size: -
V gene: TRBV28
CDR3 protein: CASSLVRRQPQHF
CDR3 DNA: TGTGCCAGCAGTTTGGTCAGGCGACAGCCCCAGCATTTT

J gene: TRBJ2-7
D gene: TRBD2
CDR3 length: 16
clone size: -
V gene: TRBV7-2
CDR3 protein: CASSPNPGGASYEQYF
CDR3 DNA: TGTGCCAGCAGCCCCAACCCGGGGGGAGCGTCCTACGAGCAGTACTTC

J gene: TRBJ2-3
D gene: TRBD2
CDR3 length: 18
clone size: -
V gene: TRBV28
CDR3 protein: CASITTGASGSVTDTQYF
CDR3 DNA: TGTGCCAGCATTACAACTGGGGCTAGCGGGAGTGTAACAGATACGCAGTATTTT

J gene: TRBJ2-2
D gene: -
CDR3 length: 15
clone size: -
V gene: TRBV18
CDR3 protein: CASSPWRGDTGELFF
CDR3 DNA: TGTGCCAGCTCACCATGGCGGGGAGACACCGGGGAGCTGTTTTTT

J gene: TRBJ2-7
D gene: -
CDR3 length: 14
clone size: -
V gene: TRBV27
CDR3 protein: CASSPPGNLYEQYF
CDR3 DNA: TGTGCCAGCAGTCCTCCGGGAAACCTATACGAGCAGTACTTC

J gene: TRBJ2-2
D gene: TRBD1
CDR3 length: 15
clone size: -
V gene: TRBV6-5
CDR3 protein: CASSYRDRADGELFF
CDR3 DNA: TGTGCCAGCAGTTACCGGGACAGGGCCGACGGGGAGCTGTTTTTT

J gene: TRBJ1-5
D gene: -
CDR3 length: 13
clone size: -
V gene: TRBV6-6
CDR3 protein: CASGLRAYQPQHF
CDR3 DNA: TGTGCCAGCGGGTTGCGGGCGTATCAGCCCCAGCATTTT

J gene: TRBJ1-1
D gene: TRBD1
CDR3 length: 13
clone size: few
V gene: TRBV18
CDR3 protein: CASSSGQVTEAFF
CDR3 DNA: TGTGCCAGCTCAAGCGGACAGGTCACTGAAGCTTTCTTT

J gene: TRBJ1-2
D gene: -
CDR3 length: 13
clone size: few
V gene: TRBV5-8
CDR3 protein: CASSFRVVYGYTF
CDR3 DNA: TGTGCCAGCAGCTTTCGGGTTGTCTATGGCTACACCTTC

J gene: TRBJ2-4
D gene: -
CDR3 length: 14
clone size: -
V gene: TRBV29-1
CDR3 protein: CSVGGSLAKNIQYF
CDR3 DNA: TGCAGCGTTGGAGGGTCACTAGCCAAAAACATTCAGTACTTC

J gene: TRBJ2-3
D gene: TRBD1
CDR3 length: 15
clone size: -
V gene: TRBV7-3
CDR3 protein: CASSGGDRGIDTQYF
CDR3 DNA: TGTGCCAGCAGCGGCGGGGACAGGGGGATAGATACGCAGTATTTT

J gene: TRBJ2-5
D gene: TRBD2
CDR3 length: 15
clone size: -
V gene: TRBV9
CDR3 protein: CASSVIAGGGETQYF
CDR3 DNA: TGTGCCAGCAGCGTGATAGCGGGAGGTGGTGAGACCCAGTACTTC

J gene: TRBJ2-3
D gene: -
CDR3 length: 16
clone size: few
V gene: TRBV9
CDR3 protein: CASSALIADRTDTQYF
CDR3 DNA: TGTGCCAGCAGCGCTTTAATAGCGGACCGCACAGATACGCAGTATTTT

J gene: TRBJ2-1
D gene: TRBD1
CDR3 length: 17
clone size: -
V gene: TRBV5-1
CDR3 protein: CASSLVTAGQGNNEQFF
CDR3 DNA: TGCGCCAGCAGCTTGGTGACCGCGGGACAGGGTAACAATGAGCAGTTCTTC

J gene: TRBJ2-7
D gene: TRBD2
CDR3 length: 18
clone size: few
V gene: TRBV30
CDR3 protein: CAWLRQGISSGSLYEQYF
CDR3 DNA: TGTGCCTGGCTACGACAGGGGATTTCTAGCGGGAGTTTGTACGAGCAGTACTTC

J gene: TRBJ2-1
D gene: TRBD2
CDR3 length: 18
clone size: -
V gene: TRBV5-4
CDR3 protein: CASSLYSGRASKGNEQFF
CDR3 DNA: TGTGCCAGCAGCTTATATAGCGGGAGGGCCTCTAAGGGAAATGAGCAGTTCTTC

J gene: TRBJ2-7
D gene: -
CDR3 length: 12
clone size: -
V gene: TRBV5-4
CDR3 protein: CASSLSGYEQYF
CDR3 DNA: TGTGCCAGCAGCCTTAGCGGTTACGAGCAGTACTTC

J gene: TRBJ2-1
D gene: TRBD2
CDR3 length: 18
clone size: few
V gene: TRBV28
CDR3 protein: CASSSPGTSGITYNEQFF
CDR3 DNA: TGTGCCAGCAGCTCCCCTGGGACTAGCGGGATTACCTACAATGAGCAGTTCTTC

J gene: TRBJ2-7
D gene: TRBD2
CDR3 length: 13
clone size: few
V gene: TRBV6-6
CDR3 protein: CASSLGLAGEQYF
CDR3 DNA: TGTGCCAGCAGCTTGGGACTAGCTGGCGAGCAGTACTTC

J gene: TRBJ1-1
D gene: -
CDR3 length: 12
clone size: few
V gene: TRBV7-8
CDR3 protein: CASSYPESGTFF
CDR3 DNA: TGTGCCAGCAGCTACCCAGAATCCGGGACTTTCTTT

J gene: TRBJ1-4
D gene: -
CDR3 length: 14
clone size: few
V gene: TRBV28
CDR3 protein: CASSLGQGIEKLFF
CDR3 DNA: TGTGCCAGCAGTTTGGGGCAGGGAATCGAAAAACTGTTTTTT

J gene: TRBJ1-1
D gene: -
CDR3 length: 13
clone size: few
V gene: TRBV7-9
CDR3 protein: CASSSGQNTEAFF
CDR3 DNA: TGTGCCAGCAGCTCCGGACAGAACACTGAAGCTTTCTTT

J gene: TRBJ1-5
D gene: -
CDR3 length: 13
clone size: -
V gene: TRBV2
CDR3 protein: CASKLTGNQPQHF
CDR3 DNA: TGTGCCAGCAAGTTGACAGGAAATCAGCCCCAGCATTTT

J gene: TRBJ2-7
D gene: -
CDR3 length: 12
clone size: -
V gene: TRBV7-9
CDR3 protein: CASSLQAYEQYF
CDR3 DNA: TGTGCCAGCAGCTTACAGGCCTACGAGCAGTACTTC

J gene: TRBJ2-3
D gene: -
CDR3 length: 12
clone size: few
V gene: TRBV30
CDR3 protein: CAWEIGTDTQYF
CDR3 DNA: TGTGCCTGGGAGATTGGCACAGATACGCAGTATTTT